These T cell receptor beta chains were read from a single sample in a study of shared clonotypes between healthy human individuals. TCRdb keeps only in-frame clones here, not all; method: immunoSEQ multiplex PCR. This sample has some 360,000 clones, with roughly 80% found just once. Material: memory CD4+ T cells sorted from blood. The receptors shown here come from a man aged 25 to 40 in good health. Each CDR3 is given with its conserved first and last residue. Fields, in order: J gene, D gene, clone size, V gene, CDR3 protein, CDR3 DNA. The D gene is left open where the match is weak. For some rows the clone size is stated as once, few or many, or as a class when expanded; others skip it.

TRBJ2-3 | . | . | TRBV29-1 | CSVAEGTTYTQYF | TGCAGCGTTGCCGAGGGTACTACGTATACGCAGTATTTT
TRBJ2-5 | TRBD2 | . | TRBV9 | CASSVEAGGNQETQYF | TGTGCCAGCAGCGTAGAAGCGGGAGGGAACCAAGAGACCCAGTACTTC
TRBJ2-3 | . | . | TRBV6-5 | CASSYGRVRTDTQYF | TGTGCCAGCAGTTACGGGAGAGTCCGCACAGATACGCAGTATTTT
TRBJ2-1 | TRBD2 | . | TRBV5-1 | CASSGLAGPYNEQFF | TGCGCCAGCAGCGGACTAGCCGGTCCCTACAATGAGCAGTTCTTC
TRBJ2-2 | . | few | TRBV5-6 | CASSLAVSMTGELFF | TGTGCCAGCAGCCTGGCGGTCAGTATGACCGGGGAGCTGTTTTTT
TRBJ1-5 | . | . | TRBV15 | CATSKQGGSQHF | TGTGCCACCAGCAAACAGGGCGGCTCCCAGCATTTT
TRBJ1-2 | . | . | TRBV5-6 | CASSYANYGYTF | TGTGCCAGCAGCTACGCGAACTATGGCTACACCTTC
TRBJ2-1 | TRBD2 | . | TRBV10-3 | CAISPTSGSYNEQFF | TGTGCCATCAGTCCAACTAGCGGGAGCTACAATGAGCAGTTCTTC
TRBJ2-5 | . | few | TRBV29-1 | CSVEENLQETQYF | TGCAGCGTTGAAGAGAACCTCCAAGAGACCCAGTACTTC
TRBJ2-6 | . | . | TRBV6-6 | CASSPYSSGANVLTF | TGTGCCAGCAGCCCTTATAGCTCTGGGGCCAACGTCCTGACTTTC
TRBJ2-5 | TRBD1 | . | TRBV19 | CASRRTGQGQTQYF | TGTGCCAGTAGGAGGACAGGGCAGGGGCAGACCCAGTACTTC
TRBJ2-7 | . | . | TRBV2 | CASKRAGVDDEQYF | TGTGCCAGCAAGAGGGCAGGGGTCGACGACGAGCAGTACTTC
TRBJ1-3 | . | . | TRBV6-5 | CASSTGPGNTIYF | TGTGCCAGCAGTACCGGACCTGGAAACACCATATATTTT
TRBJ2-5 | . | . | TRBV2 | CASSEELGAVQETQYF | TGTGCCAGCAGTGAAGAGCTGGGGGCCGTCCAAGAGACCCAGTACTTC
TRBJ2-1 | . | . | TRBV6-6 | CASRGDGSYNEQFF | TGTGCCAGCAGAGGAGACGGGTCCTACAATGAGCAGTTCTTC
TRBJ2-7 | . | . | TRBV6-5 | CASSRGAEQYF | TGTGCCAGCAGCCGCGGGGCGGAGCAGTACTTC
TRBJ2-7 | . | few | TRBV5-1 | CASSPDSLSYEQYF | TGCGCCAGCAGCCCGGACTCCCTCTCCTACGAGCAGTACTTC
TRBJ2-7 | TRBD1 | few | TRBV2 | CASSGTGVEQYF | TGTGCCAGCAGTGGGACAGGGGTCGAGCAGTACTTC
TRBJ2-7 | . | . | TRBV19 | CASSNRGTYEQYF | TGTGCCAGTAGTAACCGAGGGACGTACGAGCAGTACTTC
TRBJ2-3 | TRBD2 | few | TRBV5-4 | CASSRGPSGTDNTQYF | TGTGCCAGCAGCCGGGGGCCTAGCGGGACAGATAATACGCAGTATTTT
TRBJ2-4 | . | . | TRBV2 | CANKGHEGAKNIQYF | TGTGCCAACAAAGGCCATGAGGGAGCCAAAAACATTCAGTACTTC
TRBJ2-5 | TRBD1 | . | TRBV5-6 | CASSLEILQGARETQYF | TGTGCCAGCAGCTTGGAGATTTTACAGGGGGCGCGAGAGACCCAGTACTTC
TRBJ2-3 | TRBD2 | few | TRBV14 | CASSQRGLAGVSRTDTQYF | TGTGCCAGCAGCCAGCGGGGGCTAGCGGGAGTATCCCGCACAGATACGCAGTATTTT
TRBJ1-1 | . | . | TRBV27 | CASSFRRNTEAFF | TGTGCCAGCAGTTTTAGACGGAACACTGAAGCTTTCTTT
TRBJ2-5 | . | few | TRBV11-2 | CASSLGSGTEQETQYF | TGTGCCAGCAGCTTAGGAAGCGGAACCGAACAAGAGACCCAGTACTTC
TRBJ1-2 | . | . | TRBV19 | CASHRGGGYTF | TGTGCCAGTCATCGTGGGGGTGGCTACACCTTC
TRBJ2-1 | TRBD2 | . | TRBV5-4 | CASLLAGASDEQFF | TGTGCCAGCTTACTAGCGGGGGCGTCGGATGAGCAGTTCTTC
TRBJ1-1 | TRBD1 | few | TRBV5-1 | CASMTGRGNTEAFF | TGCGCCAGTATGACAGGGAGGGGCAACACTGAAGCTTTCTTT
TRBJ1-5 | . | few | TRBV10-3 | CAISEGQSSNQPQHF | TGTGCCATCAGTGAGGGACAGAGTAGCAATCAGCCCCAGCATTTT
TRBJ2-1 | . | . | TRBV20-1 | CSASLYNEQFF | TGCAGTGCTAGCCTCTACAATGAGCAGTTCTTC
TRBJ1-3 | . | . | TRBV5-5 | CASSTTTRSDTGNTIYF | TGTGCCAGCAGCACCACCACGAGGAGTGACACTGGAAACACCATATATTTT
TRBJ2-5 | . | . | TRBV11-2 | CASSPGTPGWETQYF | TGTGCCAGCAGCCCGGGGACTCCTGGGTGGGAGACCCAGTACTTC
TRBJ2-5 | . | . | TRBV5-6 | CASSRVQTQETQYF | TGTGCCAGCAGCCGGGTCCAGACCCAAGAGACCCAGTACTTC
TRBJ2-2 | TRBD2 | . | TRBV2 | CASSGTSGNTGELFF | TGTGCCAGCAGTGGGACTAGCGGGAACACCGGGGAGCTGTTTTTT
TRBJ2-7 | . | . | TRBV10-3 | CATRQDTSAREQYF | TGTGCCACTCGACAGGATACCTCGGCTCGGGAGCAGTACTTC
TRBJ2-2 | . | . | TRBV18 | CASSPPIPDGELFF | TGTGCCAGCTCACCACCAATACCGGACGGGGAGCTGTTTTTT
TRBJ2-7 | TRBD2 | . | TRBV28 | CASRPSGRAPYEQYF | TGTGCCAGCAGGCCATCAGGGAGGGCACCCTACGAGCAGTACTTC
TRBJ2-4 | . | . | TRBV6-5 | CASSYPHEGVNIQYF | TGTGCCAGCAGTTACCCTCACGAAGGGGTAAACATTCAGTACTTC
TRBJ2-7 | . | . | TRBV7-6 | CASSLLAPTYEQYF | TGTGCCAGCAGCTTACTAGCGCCTACCTACGAGCAGTACTTC
TRBJ2-5 | . | . | TRBV14 | CASSQRDFQETQYF | TGTGCCAGCAGCCAACGGGACTTCCAAGAGACCCAGTACTTC
TRBJ2-1 | . | . | TRBV5-1 | CASSLGDGTYNEQFF | TGCGCCAGCAGCTTGGGAGACGGGACCTACAATGAGCAGTTCTTC
TRBJ2-7 | . | few | TRBV28 | CASTPRDTAYEQYF | TGTGCCAGCACCCCCCGGGACACTGCCTACGAGCAGTACTTC
TRBJ2-5 | . | few | TRBV2 | CASAQGGTQETQYF | TGTGCCAGCGCCCAGGGCGGGACCCAAGAGACCCAGTACTTC
TRBJ1-1 | TRBD1 | once | TRBV7-9 | CASSVQGRGTEAFF | TGTGCCAGCAGCGTACAGGGGCGGGGCACTGAAGCTTTCTTT
TRBJ2-7 | . | few | TRBV4-1 | CASSLQVLSKYEQYF | TGCGCCAGCAGTCTACAGGTCCTCTCAAAATACGAGCAGTACTTC
TRBJ2-3 | . | . | TRBV5-5 | CASSGRGYTDTQYF | TGTGCCAGCTCTGGTAGGGGTTATACAGATACGCAGTATTTT
TRBJ1-4 | . | . | TRBV18 | CASSPGGSEKLFF | TGTGCCAGCTCACCGGGGGGAAGTGAAAAACTGTTTTTT
TRBJ2-2 | . | . | TRBV5-1 | CASSLDGAGELFF | TGCGCCAGCAGCTTAGATGGAGCCGGGGAGCTGTTTTTT
TRBJ1-5 | TRBD1 | . | TRBV20-1 | CSAWDRAAQHF | TGCAGTGCATGGGACAGGGCTGCCCAGCATTTT
TRBJ1-1 | . | . | TRBV30 | CAWSRGGILNTEAFF | TGTGCCTGGAGCCGGGGGGGTATACTGAACACTGAAGCTTTCTTT
TRBJ2-3 | . | . | TRBV6-1 | CASSVGRGGDTQYF | TGTGCCAGCAGTGTAGGCAGGGGAGGGGATACGCAGTATTTT